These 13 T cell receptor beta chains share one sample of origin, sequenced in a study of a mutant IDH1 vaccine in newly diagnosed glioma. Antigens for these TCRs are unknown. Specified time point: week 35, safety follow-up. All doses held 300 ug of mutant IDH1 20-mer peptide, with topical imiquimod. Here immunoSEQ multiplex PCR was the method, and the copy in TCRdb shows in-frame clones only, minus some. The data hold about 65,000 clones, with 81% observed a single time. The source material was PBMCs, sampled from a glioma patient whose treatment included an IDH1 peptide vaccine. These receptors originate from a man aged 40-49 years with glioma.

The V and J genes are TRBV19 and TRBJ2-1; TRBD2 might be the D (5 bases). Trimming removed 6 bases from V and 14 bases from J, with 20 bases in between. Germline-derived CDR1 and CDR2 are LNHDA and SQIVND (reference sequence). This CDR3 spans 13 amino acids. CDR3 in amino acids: CASREEARTVKFF. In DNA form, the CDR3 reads TGTGCCAGTAGAGAGGAGGCGCGGACCGTGAAGTTCTTC.

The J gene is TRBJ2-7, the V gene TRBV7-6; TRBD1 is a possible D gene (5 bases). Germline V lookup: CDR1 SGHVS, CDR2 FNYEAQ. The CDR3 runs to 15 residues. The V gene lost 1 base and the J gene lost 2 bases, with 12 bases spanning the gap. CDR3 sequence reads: CASSLGVGATYEQYF. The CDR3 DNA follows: TGTGCCAGCAGCTTAGGAGTAGGGGCCACCTACGAGCAGTACTTC.

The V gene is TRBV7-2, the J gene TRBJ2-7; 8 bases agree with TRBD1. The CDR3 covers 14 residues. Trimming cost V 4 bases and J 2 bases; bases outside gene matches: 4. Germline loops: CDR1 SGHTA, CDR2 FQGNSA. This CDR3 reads CASSWGTGTYEQYF. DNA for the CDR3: TGTGCCAGCAGCTGGGGGACAGGAACCTACGAGCAGTACTTC. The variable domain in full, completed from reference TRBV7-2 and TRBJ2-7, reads GAGVSQSPSNKVTEKGKDVELRCDPISGHTALYWYRQSLGQGLEFLIYFQGNSAPDKSGLPSDRFSAERTGGSVSTLTIQRTQQEDSAVYLCASSWGTGTYEQYFGPGTRLTVT.

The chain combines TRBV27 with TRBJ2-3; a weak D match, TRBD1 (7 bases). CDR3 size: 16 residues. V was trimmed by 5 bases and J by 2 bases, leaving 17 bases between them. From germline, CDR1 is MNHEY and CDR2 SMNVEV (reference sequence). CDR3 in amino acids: CASSADREEVTDTQYF. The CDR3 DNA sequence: TGTGCCAGCAGTGCCGACAGGGAGGAAGTCACAGATACGCAGTATTTT.

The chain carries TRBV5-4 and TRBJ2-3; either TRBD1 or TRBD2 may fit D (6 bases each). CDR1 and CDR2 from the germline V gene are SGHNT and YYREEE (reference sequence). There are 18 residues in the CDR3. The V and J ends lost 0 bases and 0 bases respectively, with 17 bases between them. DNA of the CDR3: TGTGCCAGCAGCTTGGAAGGGCGGAGGGGGTATAGCACAGATACGCAGTATTTT. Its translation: CASSLEGRRGYSTDTQYF. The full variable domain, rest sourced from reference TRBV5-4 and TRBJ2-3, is ETGVTQSPTHLIKTRGQQVTLRCSSQSGHNTVSWYQQALGQGPQFIFQYYREEENGRGNFPPRFSGLQFPNYSSELNVNALELDDSALYLCASSLEGRRGYSTDTQYFGPGTRLTVL.

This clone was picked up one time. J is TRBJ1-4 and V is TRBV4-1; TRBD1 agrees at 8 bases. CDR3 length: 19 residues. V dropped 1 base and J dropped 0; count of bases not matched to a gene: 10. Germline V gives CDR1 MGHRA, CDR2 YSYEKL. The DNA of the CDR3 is TGCGCCAGCAGCCAAGGGGACAGGTCTGTAACCTCAACTAATGAAAAACTGTTTTTT. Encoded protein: CASSQGDRSVTSTNEKLFF.

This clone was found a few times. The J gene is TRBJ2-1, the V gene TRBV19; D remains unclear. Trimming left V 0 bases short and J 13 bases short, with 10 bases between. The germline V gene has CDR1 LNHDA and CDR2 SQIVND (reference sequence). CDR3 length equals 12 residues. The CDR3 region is CASSIDGQFQFF. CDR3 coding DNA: TGTGCCAGTAGTATAGATGGGCAGTTCCAGTTCTTC.

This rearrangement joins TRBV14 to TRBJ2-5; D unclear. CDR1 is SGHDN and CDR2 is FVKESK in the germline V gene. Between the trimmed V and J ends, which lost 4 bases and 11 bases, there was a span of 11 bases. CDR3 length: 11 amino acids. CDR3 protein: CASSRLNEQYF. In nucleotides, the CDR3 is TGTGCCAGCAGCCGCCTGAATGAGCAGTACTTC.

The CDR3 here is CAISGAGGTGNTIYF. The CDR3 region has the DNA TGTGCCATCAGTGGGGCAGGGGGTACTGGAAACACCATATATTTT. The rearrangement links TRBV10-3 to TRBJ1-3; 7 bases line up with TRBD1. Germline V gives CDR1 ENHRY, CDR2 SYGVKD. The CDR3 extends over 15 amino acids. Trimming cost V 4 bases and J 2 bases; bases outside gene matches: 5.

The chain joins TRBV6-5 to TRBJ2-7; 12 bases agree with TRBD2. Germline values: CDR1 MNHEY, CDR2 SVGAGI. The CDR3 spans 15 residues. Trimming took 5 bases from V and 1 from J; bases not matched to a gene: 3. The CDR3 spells CASSGLAGLSYEQYF. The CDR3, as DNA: TGTGCCAGCAGTGGACTAGCGGGGCTTTCCTACGAGCAGTACTTC.

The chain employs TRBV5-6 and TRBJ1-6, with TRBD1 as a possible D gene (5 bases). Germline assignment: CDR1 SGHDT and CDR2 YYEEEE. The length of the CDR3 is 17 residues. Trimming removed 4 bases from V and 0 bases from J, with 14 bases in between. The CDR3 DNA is TGTGCCAGCAGCGAGGGACTCAGGAGCTCCTATAATTCACCCCTCCACTTT. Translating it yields CASSEGLRSSYNSPLHF.

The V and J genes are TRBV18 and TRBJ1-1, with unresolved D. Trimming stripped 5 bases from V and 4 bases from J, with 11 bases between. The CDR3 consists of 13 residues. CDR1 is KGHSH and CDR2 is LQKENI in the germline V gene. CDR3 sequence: CASSSTVGTEAFF. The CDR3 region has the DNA TGTGCCAGCTCATCTACGGTGGGCACTGAAGCTTTCTTT.

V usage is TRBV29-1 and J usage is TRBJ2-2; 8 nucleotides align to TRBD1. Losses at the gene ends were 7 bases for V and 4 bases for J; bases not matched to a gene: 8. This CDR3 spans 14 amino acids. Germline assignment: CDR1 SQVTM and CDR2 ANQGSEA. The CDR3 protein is CSGRTGSLTGELFF. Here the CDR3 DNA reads TGCAGCGGCCGGACAGGGAGTCTCACCGGGGAGCTGTTTTTT.